Listed below are T cell receptor beta chains from one sample, sequenced in a study of molecular identifiers for immune sequencing clone quantification. TCRdb re-analysed the PCR reads in MiXCR, keeping a single row per CDR3 protein. Here the sample spans approximately 670,000 distinct CDR3 sequences, 15% to 20% being singletons. The sequencing input was naive CD8+ T cells from blood, with Jurkat cell RNA spiked in. The source of these receptors is a human donor in good health. Some libraries in this study had Jurkat cell RNA spiked in. Each CDR3 is given with its conserved first and last residue. D genes are given only for firm matches. Some rows have no size entry. The others give once, few or many, or a class for an expanded clone.

TRBJ2-7 13 TRBD2 NA TRBV11-3 TGTGCCAGCAGCCCAGGGACTAGCGGGGAGCAGTACTTC CASSPGTSGEQYF
TRBJ2-7 14 NA many TRBV5-4 TGTGCCAGCAGCTTGGGGACACGGGCTTACGAGCAGTACTTC CASSLGTRAYEQYF
TRBJ2-1 14 TRBD1 few TRBV9 TGTGCCAGCAGCGTGGGACAGGGGATCAATGAGCAGTTCTTC CASSVGQGINEQFF
TRBJ1-1 13 TRBD1 many TRBV4-1 TGCGCCAGCAGCGGACAGGGGTCCACTGAAGCTTTCTTT CASSGQGSTEAFF
TRBJ2-7 13 TRBD2 NA TRBV20-1 TGCAGTGCTAGAGCAGCGGGATCCTACGAGCGGTACTTC CSARAAGSYERYF
TRBJ2-3 14 TRBD2 many TRBV7-2 TGTGCCAGCAGCTACGGACTAGCGGCAGATACGCAGTATTTT CASSYGLAADTQYF
TRBJ1-1 14 TRBD1 NA TRBV27 TGTGCCAGCAGTTCGACCCCCGGGACAGGGTTAGCTTTCTTT CASSSTPGTGLAFF
TRBJ2-7 13 NA NA TRBV20-1 TGCAGTGCTAGCAAGGGGGACTCCTACGAGCAGTACTTC CSASKGDSYEQYF
TRBJ1-1 15 NA NA TRBV16 TGTGCCAGCAGCCAATCTCTGTCGGGGAACACTGAAGCTTTCTTT CASSQSLSGNTEAFF
TRBJ1-4 14 TRBD1 many TRBV12-3/TRBV12-4 TGTGCCAGCAGTTCGACAGGGCCCGGTGAAAAACTGTTTTTT CASSSTGPGEKLFF
TRBJ2-3 16 TRBD2 NA TRBV11-2 TGTGCCAGCAGCTCCCCACCGGGGGGAGGTGCAGATACGCAGTATTTT CASSSPPGGGADTQYF
TRBJ2-1 15 TRBD1 NA TRBV6-2/TRBV6-3 TGTGCCAGCACCCCGACAGGGAATTTGGTCAATGAGCAGTTCTTC CASTPTGNLVNEQFF
TRBJ2-7 14 TRBD1 few TRBV29-1 TGCAGCGTTTCTAGGTGGACAGGCTCCTACGAGCAGTACTTC CSVSRWTGSYEQYF
TRBJ1-1 12 NA many TRBV5-6 TGTGCCAGCAGCTATGGGACCAATGAAGCTTTCTTT CASSYGTNEAFF
TRBJ2-7 14 NA many TRBV5-6 TGTGCCAGCAGCCCACCCCCAGGGGGGGGCGAGCAGTACTTC CASSPPPGGGEQYF
TRBJ2-3 16 NA many TRBV21-1 TGTGCCAGCAGATCGACTCACCCCCTATACACAGATACGCAGTATTTT CASRSTHPLYTDTQYF
TRBJ2-3 11 NA many TRBV27 TGTGCCAGCAGCCTTTATGGTACGCAGTATTTT CASSLYGTQYF
TRBJ2-2 16 NA few TRBV7-9 TGTGCCAGCAGCTTAGCCGGGAACACGAACACCGGGGAGCTGTTTTTT CASSLAGNTNTGELFF
TRBJ2-2 14 NA NA TRBV19 TGTGCCACCCATAGACGGGGGTGGACCGGGGAGCTGTTTTTT CATHRRGWTGELFF
TRBJ2-2 13 NA many TRBV24-1 TGTGCCACCAGTCAGTACAAAACCGGGGAGCTGTTTTTT CATSQYKTGELFF
TRBJ2-7 15 TRBD1 NA TRBV4-1 TGCGCCAGCAGCCCCGGGACAGGGGCTACCTACGAGCAGTACTTC CASSPGTGATYEQYF
TRBJ2-6 18 TRBD1 few TRBV27 TGTGCCAGCAGCAAGGGGGCTTGGGATTTCTCTGGGGCCAACGTCCTGACTTTC CASSKGAWDFSGANVLTF
TRBJ2-5 15 NA few TRBV7-2 TGTGCCAGCAGTCAACCTACGACAGCCCAAGAGACCCAGTACTTC CASSQPTTAQETQYF
TRBJ2-3 16 NA few TRBV20-1 TGCAGTGCTAGAGGAGCCCGCCGGGTATCCACAGATACGCAGTATTTT CSARGARRVSTDTQYF
TRBJ2-2 18 NA few TRBV5-4 TGTGCCAGCAGCGGGCGGGGACAGTCACCAGCGAACACCGGGGAGCTGTTTTTT CASSGRGQSPANTGELFF
TRBJ2-7 14 TRBD1 few TRBV5-7 TGTGCCAGCAGCTTTTGGGACAGGGGTTACGAGCAGTACTTC CASSFWDRGYEQYF
TRBJ2-7 14 NA few TRBV5-6 TGTGCCAGCAGCTCAGTGAACCAGAACTACGAGCAGTACTTC CASSSVNQNYEQYF
TRBJ2-2 15 NA many TRBV19 TGTGCCAGTAGATGGAGTAGCGGAAACACCGGGGAGCTGTTTTTT CASRWSSGNTGELFF
TRBJ2-5 15 TRBD2 NA TRBV12-5 TGTGCTAGTGGGACCACTAGCGGGAGTGGGGAGACCCAGTACTTC CASGTTSGSGETQYF
TRBJ2-1 14 TRBD2 few TRBV29-1 TGCAGCGTTGATTTTTCGGGGGGATACAATGAGCAGTTCTTC CSVDFSGGYNEQFF
TRBJ2-3 16 TRBD1 many TRBV20-1 TGCAGTGCTAGAGATTTAAGGGGGCCGAACACAGATACGCAGTATTTT CSARDLRGPNTDTQYF
TRBJ1-5 13 NA many TRBV6-2/TRBV6-3 TGTGCCAGCAGTTACGAGGGGGGTCAGCCCCAGCATTTT CASSYEGGQPQHF
TRBJ2-3 16 TRBD2 many TRBV5-4 TGTGCCAGCAGCCCGACTAGCGGGGGGGCTCCAGATACGCAGTATTTT CASSPTSGGAPDTQYF
TRBJ2-7 13 NA few TRBV2 TGTGCCAGCGGGGAAGGGGGGAGGTCCGAGCAGTACTTC CASGEGGRSEQYF
TRBJ1-4 14 NA many TRBV15 TGTGCCACCAGCAGAGATCGGATAGGAGAAAAACTGTTTTTT CATSRDRIGEKLFF
TRBJ2-7 14 NA many TRBV5-6 TGTGCCAGCAGCTTGACGCATGCCCCCTACGAGCAGTACTTC CASSLTHAPYEQYF
TRBJ2-5 15 NA many TRBV6-6 TGTGCCAGCAGTTACCTCGGTACGTCGGAAGAGACCCAGTACTTC CASSYLGTSEETQYF
TRBJ2-7 15 TRBD2 many TRBV6-1 TGTGCCAGCAGTGACCTAGCGGGGGACGGCAGGGAGCAGTACTTC CASSDLAGDGREQYF
TRBJ1-6 15 NA few TRBV4-1 TGCGCCAGCAGCAGGGGGGTTTCCTATAATTCACCCCTCCACTTT CASSRGVSYNSPLHF
TRBJ2-1 15 NA NA TRBV29-1 TGCAGCGTCGACCCTGGCTGGGGGACGTACAATGGGCAGTTCTTC CSVDPGWGTYNGQFF
TRBJ1-5 14 NA NA TRBV19 TGTGCCGGTAAGTACGGTACGTTAAATCAGCCCCAGCATTTT CAGKYGTLNQPQHF